Reported below is one T cell receptor (beta chain). The sample is drawn from a study of T cell clusters in autoimmune cytopenias. The CDR3 spans 15 residues. TRB was amplified from about 250 ng of peripheral blood genomic DNA per sample. TRB rearrangements were amplified by touch-down multiplex PCR with mixed TRB-A/B primers. Reanalyzing the multiplex PCR reads, TCRdb keeps one entry per CDR3 protein, without DNA. The sample table includes 12,000 or so distinct CDR3 sequences. This chain connects TRBV12-3 or TRBV12-4 to TRBJ2-5; TCRdb outputs TRBD1, but without DNA this stays unchecked. The specimen was peripheral blood. The TCR was taken from a human donor with an autoimmune cytopenia or autoimmune hepatitis (not recorded which). CDR3 amino acids: CASSPEMGQQETQYF.